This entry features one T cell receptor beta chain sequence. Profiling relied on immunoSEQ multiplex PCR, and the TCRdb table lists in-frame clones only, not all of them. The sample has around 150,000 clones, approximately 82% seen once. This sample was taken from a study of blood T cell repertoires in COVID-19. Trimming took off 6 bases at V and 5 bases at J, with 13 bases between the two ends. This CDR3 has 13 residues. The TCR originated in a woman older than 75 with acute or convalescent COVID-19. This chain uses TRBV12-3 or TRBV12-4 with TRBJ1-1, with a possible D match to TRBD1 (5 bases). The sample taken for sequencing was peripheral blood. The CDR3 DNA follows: TGTGCCAGCAGCGGGGGTTTGTGGACTGAAGCTTTCTTT. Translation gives CASSGGLWTEAFF.